This TCR beta chain was retrieved from a study of shared clonotypes between healthy human individuals. Findings of the study overall: Blood was the sole source, and tissue repertoires probably differ. Memory subsets generally showed smaller estimated richness than naive subsets did.

The donor cohort consisted entirely of Caucasian adults residing in Nashville, Tennessee. This table comes from immunoSEQ multiplex PCR, and its TCRdb copy is limited to in-frame clones, with some not included. The sample includes 1,500,000 or so clones, more than 95% seen only once; the top ten take 1.2%. This clone turned up a few times. Its specificity is unknown. The sample carries other DNA sequences with the same CDR3. The CDR3 covers 13 residues. Deletions cut 1 base from V and 0 bases from J, with 4 bases between. Germline assignment: CDR1 KGHSH and CDR2 LQKENI. The sample consisted of naive CD4+ T cells sorted from blood. Subset noted: CD45RA+ positively selected. The source is a man aged 25 to 40 in good health. This chain links TRBV18 with TRBJ2-7; D is uncertain. The CDR3 here is CASSPRSSYEQYF. The CDR3 DNA reads TGTGCCAGCTCACCACGGAGCTCCTACGAGCAGTACTTC.